These 24 T cell receptor beta chains share one sample of origin, sequenced in a study of blood T cell repertoires in COVID-19. Assay: immunoSEQ multiplex PCR; the TCRdb copy retains only in-frame clones and omits some. The profile shows around 37,000 clones, 80% to 95% of them singletons. Material: peripheral blood. These receptors originate from a woman aged 80 or older with acute or convalescent COVID-19.

The chain links TRBV6-5 to TRBJ1-1; 8 positions match TRBD1. The germline gives CDR1 MNHEY, CDR2 SVGAGI. J lost 1 base, V lost 4 bases, and 5 bases had no gene match. The CDR3 runs 15 residues. Here the CDR3 reads CASSSGGAWNTEAFF. In DNA form, the CDR3 reads TGTGCCAGCAGTTCAGGGGGCGCGTGGAACACTGAAGCTTTCTTT.

The V and J genes are TRBV19 and TRBJ2-7; 12 bases align to TRBD2. This CDR3 spans 16 amino acids. Trimming took 4 bases from V and 3 from J; bases not matched to a gene: 7. Looked up from germline, CDR1 is LNHDA and CDR2 is SQIVND (reference sequence). In DNA form, the CDR3 reads TGTGCCAGTAGTACCGTACTAGCGGGGGGATTCTACGAGCAGTACTTC. This encodes CASSTVLAGGFYEQYF.

The chain employs TRBV5-6 and TRBJ2-5, with D possibly being TRBD2 (7 bases). Germline CDR1 and CDR2: SGHDT and YYEEEE. Trimming shortened V by 1 base and J by 4 bases, and 11 bases separated the two germline ends. This CDR3 has 14 amino acids. CDR3 in amino acids: CASSLRGAAETQYF. The CDR3, as DNA: TGTGCCAGCAGCTTGCGGGGGGCCGCAGAGACCCAGTACTTC.

This chain's CDR3 is CASSISSFSSGANVLTF. CDR3 nucleotide sequence: TGTGCCAGTAGTATCAGTTCCTTTTCCTCTGGGGCCAACGTCCTGACTTTC. The genes are TRBV19 and TRBJ2-6; D gene ambiguous. This CDR3 comprises 17 residues. Trimming took 3 bases from V and 0 from J, leaving 12 bases between them. Germline CDR1 reads LNHDA; CDR2 reads SQIVND (reference sequence).

The CDR3 DNA is TGTGCCAGCAGTGGCGACGTAGCCCAAAGCACAGATACGCAGTATTTT. Translation: CASSGDVAQSTDTQYF. V is TRBV6-6 and J is TRBJ2-3; D not certain. Trimming left V 5 bases short and J 0 bases short, with 15 bases between. Per the germline V gene, CDR1 is MNHNY and CDR2 is SVGAGI (reference sequence). This CDR3 is built from 16 residues.

The rearrangement joins TRBV11-2 to TRBJ1-6, with TRBD1 matching over 7 bases. V gave up 2 bases and J gave up 0 bases; unmatched junction bases: 7. There are 18 residues in the CDR3. Germline V lookup: CDR1 SGHAT, CDR2 FQNNGV. In nucleotides, the CDR3 is TGTGCCAGCAGCTTATTCGACAGGGCGAGCTCCTATAATTCACCCCTCCACTTT. Amino acid sequence: CASSLFDRASSYNSPLHF.

The chain couples TRBV7-6 to TRBJ2-4; 7 positions agree with TRBD1. Losses at the gene ends were 1 base for V and 0 bases for J; bases not matched to a gene: 9. The CDR3 sequence is 18 residues long. Germline V lookup: CDR1 SGHVS, CDR2 FNYEAQ. The DNA of the CDR3 is TGTGCCAGCAGCTTAGGCCCTAGACAGGGTCTAGCCAAAAACATTCAGTACTTC. Translating it yields CASSLGPRQGLAKNIQYF.

The genes are TRBV19 and TRBJ1-2; 8 bases align to TRBD1. CDR1 and CDR2 (germline): LNHDA, SQIVND (reference sequence). Losses at the gene ends were 4 bases for V and 7 bases for J; bases not matched to a gene: 11. CDR3 length: 15 residues. Here the CDR3 DNA reads TGTGCCAGTAGTACGGGGAGCAGGGGGCTTCCTGGCTACACCTTC. Its translation is CASSTGSRGLPGYTF.

V and J are TRBV10-3 and TRBJ2-3; 9 positions match TRBD1. Germline CDR1 ENHRY, CDR2 SYGVKD. V was pared by 4 bases and J by 1 base, with 0 bases of the junction left unmatched. The CDR3 has 14 amino acids. The CDR3 here is CAISGTGGTDTQYF. Here the CDR3 DNA reads TGTGCCATCAGTGGGACAGGGGGCACAGATACGCAGTATTTT.

The sample holds one count of this clone. V usage is TRBV1 and J usage is TRBJ2-5; whether TRBD2, the table's D call, matches the DNA was not checked. TRBV1 constitutes a pseudogene. The CDR3 is made up of 16 amino acids. The CDR3: CTSSQHSGSYQETQYF. The CDR3 bases are TGCACCAGCAGCCAGCATAGCGGGAGTTACCAAGAGACCCAGTACTTC.

The V and J genes are TRBV6-6 and TRBJ1-6; D might be TRBD1 (5 bases). The CDR3 spans 15 residues. V lost 7 bases, J lost 5 bases, and 15 bases lay in between. Germline lookup yields CDR1 MNHNY and CDR2 SVGAGI (reference sequence). CDR3 protein: CASTLRGDNNSPLHF. CDR3 nucleotides: TGTGCCAGCACGTTACGGGGGGATAATAATTCACCCCTCCACTTT.

The chain uses TRBV18 and TRBJ1-5, with D possibly TRBD1 on 5 matching bases. The ends were cut back, 3 bases at V and 3 bases at J, with 6 bases in the middle. Germline lookup yields CDR1 KGHSH and CDR2 LQKENI. The CDR3 runs to 13 residues. CDR3 nucleotide sequence: TGTGCCAGCTCACCGACAGACAATCAGCCCCAGCATTTT. This encodes CASSPTDNQPQHF.

V gene TRBV24-1 combines with J gene TRBJ1-5; maybe TRBD1 (5 bases). Trimming stripped 10 bases from V and 2 bases from J, with 17 bases between. CDR3 size: 15 residues. CDR1 is KGHDR, CDR2 SFDVKD, per germline. Written as DNA, the CDR3 is TGTGCCACGTCCCGGGGGGTAGAGGGCAATCAGCCCCAGCATTTT. The encoded protein is CATSRGVEGNQPQHF.

V is TRBV6-6 and J is TRBJ1-4; TRBD1 matches 8 bases. The CDR3 runs to 16 residues. Germline CDR1 MNHNY, CDR2 SVGAGI (reference sequence). Trimming cost V 6 bases and J 8 bases; bases outside gene matches: 14. The CDR3 reads CASSHPGQGRGEKLFF. DNA of the CDR3: TGTGCCAGCAGCCATCCCGGACAGGGTAGGGGGGAAAAACTGTTTTTT.

This clone was seen only once. The rearrangement links TRBV10-3 to TRBJ1-2; D remains unclear. V lost 2 bases to trimming and J lost 8 bases, with 15 bases between them. Germline values: CDR1 ENHRY, CDR2 SYGVKD. CDR3 length: 14 residues. The CDR3 DNA reads as TGTGCCATCAGTGAGCCCCCCCATTTGGCAGGCTACACCTTC. Encoded protein: CAISEPPHLAGYTF.

The chain uses TRBV12-5 and TRBJ1-1; D gene uncertain. This CDR3 spans 16 amino acids. Germline V CDR1 and CDR2: LGHNT, FRNRAP. The V and J ends lost 6 bases and 1 base respectively, with 18 bases between them. The CDR3 loop reads CASGRATGRTNTEAFF. The CDR3 DNA is TGTGCTAGTGGGCGGGCCACGGGTCGGACGAACACTGAAGCTTTCTTT.

The CDR3 sequence: CASSLGAGGSQETQYF. CDR3 bases: TGTGCCAGCAGCTTAGGGGCGGGGGGATCCCAAGAGACCCAGTACTTC. V usage is TRBV7-9 and J usage is TRBJ2-5; 8 nucleotides agree with TRBD2. The CDR3 contains 16 residues. The germline V gene has CDR1 SEHNR and CDR2 FQNEAQ (reference sequence). The V segment lost 1 base and the J segment 1 base; nucleotides outside the gene matches: 5.

The V and J genes are TRBV18 and TRBJ2-3, with D uncertain. The CDR3 sequence is 14 residues long. Trimming took 0 bases from V and 0 from J, leaving 4 bases between them. Germline V gene data show CDR1 as KGHSH and CDR2 as LQKENI. The CDR3: CASSPPGSTDTQYF. As DNA, the CDR3 is TGTGCCAGCTCACCACCCGGTAGCACAGATACGCAGTATTTT. Looking up the rest from reference TRBV18 and TRBJ2-3 gives the full variable domain: NAGVMQNPRHLVRRRGQEARLRCSPMKGHSHVYWYRQLPEEGLKFMVYLQKENIIDESGMPKERFSAEFPKEGPSILRIQQVVRGDSAAYFCASSPPGSTDTQYFGPGTRLTVL.

The chain uses TRBV5-1 and TRBJ1-5; TRBD1 matches at 10 bases. V dropped 3 bases and J dropped 6; count of bases not matched to a gene: 6. The CDR3 consists of 15 residues. Germline CDR1 and CDR2: SGHRS and YFSETQ. CDR3 in amino acids: CASSSGTGAGQPQHF. The DNA for the CDR3 is TGCGCCAGCAGCTCGGGGACAGGGGCGGGTCAGCCCCAGCATTTT. Full variable domain (remainder filled in from reference TRBV5-1 and TRBJ1-5): KAGVTQTPRYLIKTRGQQVTLSCSPISGHRSVSWYQQTPGQGLQFLFEYFSETQRNKGNFPGRFSGRQFSNSRSEMNVSTLELGDSALYLCASSSGTGAGQPQHFGDGTRLSIL.

V and J are TRBV6-6 and TRBJ2-1; 7 positions match TRBD2. The CDR3 has 12 residues. From germline, CDR1 is MNHNY and CDR2 SVGAGI (reference sequence). V dropped 6 bases and J dropped 8; count of bases not matched to a gene: 4. CDR3 protein: CASSLLAHEQFF. DNA of the CDR3: TGTGCCAGCAGCTTACTAGCGCATGAGCAGTTCTTC.

V is TRBV30 and J is TRBJ1-1; D not certain. With 3 bases removed from V and 5 bases from J, the gap between germline ends came to 22 bases. CDR1 and CDR2 from the germline V gene are GTSNPN and SVGIG (reference sequence). This CDR3 region has 16 residues. The CDR3 is CAWSTRREGGGTEAFF. The CDR3 DNA sequence: TGTGCCTGGAGCACCCGCAGAGAGGGAGGTGGGACTGAAGCTTTCTTT.

The chain employs TRBV19 and TRBJ1-1, with a possible D match to TRBD1 (5 bases). This CDR3 is 14 amino acids long. Germline V CDR1 and CDR2: LNHDA, SQIVND (reference sequence). V was pared by 8 bases and J by 5 bases, with 18 bases between. The CDR3 DNA follows: TGTGCCAGTCACCCCACCGTCGGGGGGACTGAAGCTTTCTTT. It specifies CASHPTVGGTEAFF. The full variable domain, rest sourced from reference TRBV19 and TRBJ1-1, is DGGITQSPKYLFRKEGQNVTLSCEQNLNHDAMYWYRQDPGQGLRLIYYSQIVNDFQKGDIAEGYSVSREKKESFPLTVTSAQKNPTAFYLCASHPTVGGTEAFFGQGTRLTVV.

This clone was seen once. This chain connects TRBV18 to TRBJ2-1; possible D gene TRBD2, 5 bases. The V and J ends lost 2 bases and 4 bases respectively, with 12 bases between them. The CDR3 has 15 amino acids. CDR1 and CDR2 from the germline V gene are KGHSH and LQKENI. The CDR3 reads CASSPSRTPYNEQFF. CDR3 coding DNA: TGTGCCAGCTCACCATCGAGGACTCCTTACAATGAGCAGTTCTTC.

The chain combines TRBV11-1 with TRBJ2-5, with a weak D call TRBD2 (5 bases). Deletions cut 4 bases from V and 10 bases from J, with 19 bases between. CDR1 is SGHAT, CDR2 FQDESV, per germline (reference sequence). The CDR3 sequence is 14 residues long. The CDR3 coding sequence is TGTGCCAGCAGCTCCAGAGTACGCATTGAGGGCCAGTACTTC. The encoded protein is CASSSRVRIEGQYF.